This TCR beta chain originates from a study of CD8 T cell repertoires and HIV-1 epitope variants (dated by TCRdb to between 2020 and 2021). Turning to the overall study: In separate culture wells, T cells were stimulated with each of twenty-five peptides that represented autologous and known Gag and Nef epitope variants. The control conditions were a CMV, EBV and flu peptide pool, the Ebola AY9 epitope as a negative control, and a well with no peptide. The epitopes tested covered three Gag epitope families plus Nef HW9 and YT9. T cells were enriched using the EasySep Human T Cell Enrichment Kit and then co-cultured with an equal number of autologous T cell-negative cells acting as antigen-presenting cells. Cultures ran for around nine days in IMDM with gentamicin, with half-media changes on days 3 and 7 adding IL-2, IL-7 and IL-15. An aliquot of 1M T cells was set aside as an uncultured baseline condition, separate from the approximately 80 T cell cultures. A total of around 83 T cell cultures were run, with each culture condition performed in triplicate except for one peptide, which was performed in duplicate. Study-wide findings and limitations: Only TCR beta chains were identified by the assay, and proliferation to antigen, not T cell function or cytokine profile, was indicated. Roughly 5 clonotypes recognized the Nef KF9 family and one the HW9 family, with no responses to the TAALDMSHF plasma variant. Of the nine antigen-specific TCR beta clonotypes identified, roughly 6 appeared cross-reactive for autologous or known escape epitope variants.

This clone was seen once. The specificity of this receptor is unknown. Base-call qualities are not available, and no considerably larger clone is one nucleotide away. The EasySep Human CD8+ T Cell Enrichment Kit was used on day 10 to isolate CD8+ T cells from every culture. Trimming costs V 2 bases and J 0 bases, and their ends lie 9 bases apart. The CDR3 goes from the cysteine to the phenylalanine over 14 residues. Of the read, only the CDR3 DNA is kept; its 42 bases are in frame from base 1. Sequences SGHDT (CDR1) and YYEEEE (CDR2) are obtained from the germline V gene. Sequencing of TCR beta CDR3 regions was done on the immunoSEQ platform at survey depth. The QIAamp DNA micro kit was used to extract genomic DNA from every cultured and uncultured CD8+ T cell population. The original methods were these. Any sample with under 5,000 productive reads was excluded, and this exclusion removed about 7% of the roughly 80 cultures stimulated with HIV peptides. Sequences were trimmed to CDR3 by a MANAFEST web app, and nonproductive sequences, CDR3s under 5 amino acids, and sequences not starting with C or ending with F/W were removed. Clonotypes were classified as antigen-specific only if expansion was observed in at least 2 of 3 replicates versus the no-peptide control at FDR 0.01, only within one epitope family. A specific clonotype also had to show a frequency at least fivefold higher than in wells stimulated with peptides from other epitope families. In its TCRdb copy, this immuneACCESS table keeps in-frame sequences only and misses some clones. Where compared with another copy, unresolved V genes explain less than half of these, and the others have no known cause. V and J calls plus clone size are reproduced from that table; the DNA served to infer D and trimming. The sample table contains some 6,000 clones; only one count was recorded for 60% to 65% of them. Clones ranked in the top ten supply 44% of the sample.

This TCR was sampled from a male donor with HIV. The chain is encoded by TRBV5-6 joined to TRBJ2-7; no D segment can be confidently identified. The sequencing input was cultured CD8+ T cells derived from PBMCs. The CDR3 is CASSLGRSSYEQYF. In nucleotide form, the sequence is TGTGCCAGCAGCTTAGGGCGTAGCTCCTACGAGCAGTACTTC.